The 23 T cell receptor beta chains reported below all come from one sample, sequenced in a study of shared clonotypes between healthy human individuals. Sequencing used immunoSEQ multiplex PCR; TCRdb keeps in-frame clones, though not all of them. The data show more than 500,000 clones, about 95% seen once. CD8 cells regarded as naive lacked CD45RO, were positively chosen for CCR7, and omitted terminally differentiated effector memory CD45RA+ cells. The sequenced material came from naive CD8+ T cells sorted from blood. The receptors originated from a woman younger than 45 in good health.

The chain carries TRBV28 and TRBJ2-7, with a possible D match to TRBD1 (8 bases). The germline CDR1 and CDR2 sequences are MDHEN and SYDVKM. This CDR3 has 14 amino acids. V dropped 6 bases and J dropped 2 bases, with 14 bases sitting between them. CDR3 in amino acids: CASRTTGGAYEQYF. In nucleotides, the CDR3 is TGTGCCAGCAGAACTACAGGGGGGGCCTACGAGCAGTACTTC.

The rearrangement joins TRBV9 to TRBJ2-7, with 11 bases fitting TRBD1. V lost 4 bases and J lost 7; bases outside the gene matches: 4. The CDR3 runs 13 residues. Germline V lookup: CDR1 SGDLS, CDR2 YYNGEE. The CDR3 coding sequence is TGTGCCAGCAGCCTCGGGACAGGGGGAGAGCAGTACTTC. Translated, it gives CASSLGTGGEQYF.

The chain combines TRBV4-1 with TRBJ2-2; D not certain. From germline, CDR1 is MGHRA and CDR2 YSYEKL. V was trimmed by 2 bases and J by 9 bases, leaving 7 bases between them. This CDR3 has 12 residues. The DNA of the CDR3 is TGCGCCAGCAGCCAATCTGAGAGGGAGCTGTTTTTT. This translates into CASSQSERELFF.

This chain uses TRBV4-1 with TRBJ2-5, with D possibly TRBD1 on 6 matching bases. The CDR3 totals 19 residues. The V gene lost 4 bases and the J gene lost 5 bases, with 29 bases spanning the gap. Germline V gives CDR1 MGHRA, CDR2 YSYEKL. The CDR3 sequence is CASSLVINPKETGRETQYF. CDR3 coding DNA: TGCGCCAGCAGCCTGGTCATTAACCCAAAAGAAACAGGGCGCGAGACCCAGTACTTC.

This clone was observed once. The chain has TRBV7-6 and TRBJ2-7, with 9 bases matching TRBD2. CDR1 SGHVS and CDR2 FNYEAQ come from the germline V gene. The CDR3 length is 14 residues. Unmatched junction bases numbered 5, after V lost 5 bases and J lost 3 bases. The CDR3 reads CASSHSGSGYEQYF. CDR3 sequence (DNA): TGTGCCAGCAGCCATAGCGGGAGTGGCTACGAGCAGTACTTC.

This sequence joins TRBV7-2 and TRBJ2-1; D not resolved. This CDR3 spans 10 amino acids. The V and J ends lost 10 bases and 9 bases respectively, with 10 bases between them. Germline lookup yields CDR1 SGHTA and CDR2 FQGNSA. The DNA of the CDR3 is TGTGCCACCAAAACGCTTGAGCAGTTCTTC. Its protein product is CATKTLEQFF.

In nucleotides, the CDR3 is TGTGCCAGCAGATCAGGGTTAGGAGACGAGCAGTACTTC. As protein: CASRSGLGDEQYF. This chain links TRBV27 with TRBJ2-7; D is possibly TRBD1 (5 bases). This CDR3 is 13 amino acids long. Per germline, CDR1 MNHEY and CDR2 SMNVEV (reference sequence). The V gene lost 6 bases and the J gene lost 5 bases, with 14 bases spanning the gap.

The J gene is TRBJ2-7, the V gene TRBV4-1; D call uncertain. There are 13 residues in the CDR3. CDR1 and CDR2 (germline): MGHRA, YSYEKL. V was shortened by 0 bases and J by 4 bases, with 7 bases between the two germline ends. The CDR3 is CASSQEWRYEQYF. CDR3 nucleotides: TGCGCCAGCAGCCAAGAGTGGAGATACGAGCAGTACTTC.

The chain couples TRBV7-8 to TRBJ2-1; 8 bases map to TRBD2. Trimming cost V 4 bases and J 10 bases; bases outside gene matches: 15. Germline V CDR1 and CDR2: SGHVS, FQNEAQ. The length of the CDR3 is 16 residues. This CDR3 is CASSSRGTGGAQEQFF. The CDR3 DNA is TGTGCCAGCAGCTCAAGGGGGACGGGAGGGGCCCAGGAGCAGTTCTTC.

The V gene is TRBV5-1, the J gene TRBJ2-7; D is possibly TRBD1 (5 bases). V was trimmed by 5 bases and J by 1 base, leaving 16 bases between them. The CDR3 extends over 15 amino acids. Germline V lookup: CDR1 SGHRS, CDR2 YFSETQ. The chain's CDR3 is CASSRWKGLSYEQYF. In DNA, the CDR3 is TGCGCCAGCAGTAGGTGGAAGGGGTTATCCTACGAGCAGTACTTC.

The rearrangement uses TRBV9 and TRBJ2-3; 7 nucleotides match TRBD1. The germline CDR1 and CDR2 sequences are SGDLS and YYNGEE. V lost 0 bases and J lost 2; bases outside the gene matches: 3. CDR3 length: 15 residues. The CDR3 region has the DNA TGTGCCAGCAGCGTAGGGACAGGTCCCACAGATACGCAGTATTTT. Encoded protein: CASSVGTGPTDTQYF.

The chain recombines TRBV28 with TRBJ2-3; no reliable D call. The CDR3 totals 16 residues. V was shortened by 1 base and J by 0 bases, with 11 bases between the two germline ends. The germline V gene has CDR1 MDHEN and CDR2 SYDVKM. The CDR3 sequence is CASSLSWGASTDTQYF. The CDR3 bases are TGTGCCAGCAGTTTATCTTGGGGTGCTAGCACAGATACGCAGTATTTT.

This sequence joins TRBV28 and TRBJ2-2; D remains ambiguous. CDR3 length: 16 amino acids. V was pared by 2 bases and J by 0 bases, with 10 bases between. The germline gives CDR1 MDHEN, CDR2 SYDVKM. CDR3 protein: CASSLPLGSNTGELFF. The CDR3 coding sequence is TGTGCCAGCAGTTTACCCCTAGGATCGAACACCGGGGAGCTGTTTTTT.

The chain carries TRBV7-8 and TRBJ2-7; D assignment may be TRBD1 or TRBD2 (5 bases each). Trimming removed 4 bases from V and 3 bases from J, with 16 bases in between. The CDR3 contains 15 residues. Germline V lookup: CDR1 SGHVS, CDR2 FQNEAQ. Here the CDR3 DNA reads TGTGCCAGCAGCTCATCCCTGGGACCAGTCTACGAGCAGTACTTC. Its protein is CASSSSLGPVYEQYF.

The rearrangement links TRBV19 to TRBJ1-1, with 8 bases lining up with TRBD1. V lost 8 bases to trimming and J lost 2 bases; unmatched junction nucleotides: 7. CDR1 and CDR2 (germline): LNHDA, SQIVND (reference sequence). The CDR3 is made up of 14 amino acids. CDR3 nucleotides: TGTGCCAGTTCAGCAGGGGGCGATAACACTGAAGCTTTCTTT. Encoded protein: CASSAGGDNTEAFF.

The chain recombines TRBV2 with TRBJ2-7, with 8 bases lining up with TRBD1. V trimming: 3 bases; J trimming: 4 bases; junction bases outside the gene matches: 2. The length of the CDR3 is 13 residues. Looked up from germline, CDR1 is SNHLY and CDR2 is FYNNEI. The CDR3 DNA reads as TGTGCCAGCAGTGAGCAGGGGGCTTACGAGCAGTACTTC. This translates into CASSEQGAYEQYF.

The CDR3 region is CASSLSSELYGYTF. The CDR3 bases are TGTGCCAGCAGTTTATCTTCGGAACTCTATGGCTACACCTTC. V and J are TRBV27 and TRBJ1-2; unclear D gene. Germline lookup yields CDR1 MNHEY and CDR2 SMNVEV (reference sequence). The V end was cut by 0 bases, the J end by 4 bases, with 9 bases between. CDR3 length equals 14 residues.

The chain joins TRBV4-1 to TRBJ1-4; perhaps TRBD1 as D (5 bases). The length of the CDR3 is 13 residues. The V and J ends lost 6 bases and 7 bases respectively, with 12 bases between them. Germline CDR1 reads MGHRA; CDR2 reads YSYEKL. The CDR3 DNA is TGCGCCAGCAGTCCAGGGCCGGGTGAAAAACTGTTTTTT. This gives the protein CASSPGPGEKLFF.

V gene TRBV10-1 combines with J gene TRBJ2-1; no reliable D call. Trimming shortened V by 3 bases and J by 4 bases, and 13 bases separated the two germline ends. The CDR3 totals 15 residues. Germline V CDR1 and CDR2: WNHNN, SYGVQD (reference sequence). DNA of the CDR3: TGCGCCAGCAGTGAAGGGTCTTACTCTTACAATGAGCAGTTCTTC. It is translated as CASSEGSYSYNEQFF.

The chain combines TRBV9 with TRBJ2-7; TRBD2 might be the D (6 bases). The CDR3 has 15 residues. Looked up from germline, CDR1 is SGDLS and CDR2 is YYNGEE. With 4 bases removed from V and 0 bases from J, the gap between germline ends came to 14 bases. The CDR3 DNA is TGTGCCAGCAGCACTAGCCGGGAGTACTCCTACGAGCAGTACTTC. Translation gives CASSTSREYSYEQYF.

The CDR3 DNA reads as TGTGCCAGCAGTTTATCATTAGGCGGGACCCAAGAGACCCAGTACTTC. Translation gives CASSLSLGGTQETQYF. This chain joins TRBV27 and TRBJ2-5, with a possible D match to TRBD2 (6 bases). V lost 0 bases, J lost 1 base, and 12 bases lay in between. The CDR3 is 16 amino acids. Germline V CDR1 and CDR2: MNHEY, SMNVEV (reference sequence).

The chain links TRBV18 to TRBJ2-1; D is possibly TRBD1 (5 bases). V was pared by 1 base and J by 8 bases, with 9 bases between. CDR3 length: 13 amino acids. Germline V CDR1 and CDR2: KGHSH, LQKENI. The CDR3 loop is CASSPRRGYEQFF. In nucleotides, the CDR3 is TGTGCCAGCTCACCACGAAGGGGCTATGAGCAGTTCTTC.

This clone was found once. The V gene is TRBV29-1, the J gene TRBJ2-7; no clear D. Germline V gene lookup returns CDR1 SQVTM and CDR2 ANQGSEA. V was pared by 6 bases and J by 0 bases, with 12 bases between. The CDR3 is 13 amino acids. CDR3: CSVFTTGSYEQYF. The CDR3 DNA sequence: TGCAGCGTATTCACCACCGGCTCCTACGAGCAGTACTTC.